One and the same sample provided the 5 T cell receptor beta chains below, sequenced in a study of identical twins' blood T cells. TCRdb independently ran MiXCR on the 5' RACE reads; one entry per CDR3 protein. The top ten clones hold roughly 5.5% of a sample with 350,000 to 450,000 distinct CDR3 sequences, 25% to 35% of them seen once. The sequenced sample consisted of PBMCs. These receptors were collected from a woman aged 18 to 55 in good health.

Only a few counts were recorded for this clonotype. The chain joins TRBV3-1 to TRBJ1-5; 10 bases line up with TRBD1. CDR3 size: 16 residues. With 2 bases clipped from V and 1 base from J, the junction kept 2 bases outside the gene matches. The germline gives CDR1 LGHDT, CDR2 YNNKEL (reference sequence). CDR3 nucleotide sequence: TGTGCCAGCAGCCAACGGGGACAGGGGAGCAATCAGCCCCAGCATTTT. This gives the protein CASSQRGQGSNQPQHF.

This clonotype was observed a few times. V gene TRBV2 combines with J gene TRBJ1-3; perhaps TRBD1 as D (5 bases). This CDR3 contains 15 residues. Germline CDR1 and CDR2: SNHLY and FYNNEI. V lost 8 bases and J 8 bases, leaving 22 bases between the germline ends. The CDR3 loop is CASPLKGSGRDTIYF. CDR3 nucleotides: TGTGCCAGCCCTCTAAAGGGGTCAGGGCGCGACACCATATATTTT.

The gene calls are TRBV29-1 and TRBJ1-4; D is perhaps TRBD1 (6 bases). CDR3 length: 14 residues. V gave up 6 bases and J gave up 7 bases, with 18 bases separating them. Germline V gene lookup returns CDR1 SQVTM and CDR2 ANQGSEA. CDR3 in DNA: TGCAGCGTCCGCGTGGGGGGGCCTGGTGAAAAACTGTTTTTT. Protein product: CSVRVGGPGEKLFF.

CDR3 bases: TGCGCCAGCAGCCAAGATGTAGGGGGGACGGGCGCTGAAGCTTTCTTT. Protein sequence: CASSQDVGGTGAEAFF. This chain links TRBV4-3 with TRBJ1-1, with D possibly matching TRBD1 (6 bases). Germline CDR1 reads LGHNA; CDR2 reads YSLEER. V was shortened by 0 bases and J by 6 bases, with 17 bases between the two germline ends. CDR3 length equals 16 residues.

This chain links TRBV7-2 with TRBJ2-3; perhaps TRBD1 as D (5 bases). The DNA end is a closer match to TRBJ1-5, so the J assignment may be wrong. Germline V gene sequence: CDR1 SGHTA, CDR2 FQGNSA. The CDR3 contains 15 residues. The CDR3 sequence is CASTISGGFTDTQHF. The CDR3 bases are TGTGCCAGCACCATAAGCGGGGGTTTCACAGATACGCAGCATTTT.